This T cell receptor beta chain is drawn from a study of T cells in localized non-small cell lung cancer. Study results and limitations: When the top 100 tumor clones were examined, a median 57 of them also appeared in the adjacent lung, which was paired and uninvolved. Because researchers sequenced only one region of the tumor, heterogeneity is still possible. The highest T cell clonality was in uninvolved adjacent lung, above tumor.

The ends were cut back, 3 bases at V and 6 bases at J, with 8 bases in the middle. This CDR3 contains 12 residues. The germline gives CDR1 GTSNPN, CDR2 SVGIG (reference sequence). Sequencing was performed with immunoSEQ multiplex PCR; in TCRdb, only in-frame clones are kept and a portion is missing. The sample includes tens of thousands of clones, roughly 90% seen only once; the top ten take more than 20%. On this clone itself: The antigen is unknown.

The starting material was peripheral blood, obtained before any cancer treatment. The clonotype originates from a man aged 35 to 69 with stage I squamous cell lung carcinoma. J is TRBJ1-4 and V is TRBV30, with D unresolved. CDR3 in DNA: TGTGCCTGGAGAGACGGAGATGAAAAACTGTTTTTT. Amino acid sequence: CAWRDGDEKLFF.